The present TCR beta chain was sequenced within a study of CD8 T cells in ankylosing spondylitis. CDR1 and CDR2 from the germline V gene are MNHEY and SMNVEV (reference sequence). With V trimmed by 4 bases and J by 5 bases, 10 bases remained unmatched. The CDR3 is 16 amino acids. This clonotype was seen a few times. TCRdb reprocessed the 5' RACE reads with MiXCR, giving one entry per CDR3 protein. The data show 110,000 to 150,000 distinct CDR3 sequences, roughly 8.4% seen once. Sequencing was done on a sample of synovial fluid, either unsorted or a sorted T cell fraction (not recorded which). This sequence joins TRBV27 and TRBJ2-5; 10 positions match TRBD1. This TCR was recovered from a male donor with ankylosing spondylitis. The CDR3 DNA follows: TGTGCCAGCAGTTCTACCCTTGGGACAGGGGTGGAGACCCAGTACTTC. Translating it yields CASSSTLGTGVETQYF.